Sequencing of this TCR beta chain was carried out in a study of Ad26.COV2.S vaccination and SARS-CoV-2 variants. Study as a whole: Into the muscle, Ad26.COV2.S was dosed once or twice, 56 days apart.

TCRdb keeps only in-frame clones here, not all; method: immunoSEQ multiplex PCR. Here the sample spans roughly 400,000 clones, 89% being singletons. Treatment meaning: 15 to 20 received Ad26.COV2.S at low or high dose, single or two shots; 5 received placebo; per-sample allocation not given. It was on day 63 after the first vaccine or placebo injection that samples were taken. A Boston adult aged 18-55 years was the donor. The CDR3 runs 15 residues. Trimming removed 1 base at V and 4 bases at J, with 11 bases between. Germline CDR1 SGHVS, CDR2 FNYEAQ. Only a few counts were recorded for this clone. The receptor was derived from a person between 18 and 60 years old who received the Ad26.COV2.S COVID-19 vaccine or a placebo. The source material was peripheral blood, sampled in a trial of Ad26.COV2.S vaccine versus placebo. This rearrangement joins TRBV7-6 to TRBJ1-5; no firm D call. The CDR3 coding sequence is TGTGCCAGCAGCTTAGGGGAGGGAGGTAATCAGCCCCAGCATTTT. Its protein is CASSLGEGGNQPQHF.